This TCR beta chain was retrieved from a study of T cell changes during pregnancy in multiple sclerosis (dated by TCRdb to between 2018 and 2021). For the wider study: The study examined how the T cell repertoire changed over the course of pregnancy in women with multiple sclerosis.

Here V drops 5 bases and J drops 5 bases, and the junction holds 7 bases not matched to any gene. Including cysteine and phenylalanine, the CDR3 has 15 amino acids. Left in the record is the CDR3 DNA by itself, 45 bases read in frame from the first base. As encoded in the germline V gene (reference sequence), CDR1 is LNHNV while CDR2 is YYDKDF. Receptor amplification or capture employed the immunoSEQ multiplex PCR assay. In its TCRdb copy, this immuneACCESS table keeps in-frame sequences only and misses some clones. Where compared with another copy, unresolved V genes explain less than half of these, and the others have no known cause. Across this sample there are approximately 85,000 clones, with about 94% seen only once. More than 2% of the sample is taken by the ten largest. As concerns this clone: Its recognized antigen is unknown. Qualities for individual bases were not recorded, and no much larger clone is one base off.

The rearrangement combines TRBV15 with TRBJ2-7, with 12 bases matching TRBD1. The TCR originated in a female donor with multiple sclerosis, enrolled in a pregnancy study. Sequencing was performed on peripheral blood, taken in the third trimester of pregnancy. The CDR3 region reads CATSGGQGAPHEQYF. The DNA sequence is TGTGCCACCAGCGGGGGACAGGGGGCGCCCCACGAGCAGTACTTC.